Presented here are 7 T cell receptor beta chains from one specimen sequenced in a study of shared clonotypes between healthy human individuals. Clones were read by immunoSEQ multiplex PCR, and TCRdb kept only the in-frame ones, dropping some. The repertoire consists of roughly 720,000 clones, with 90% occurring once and the leading ten covering 34%. The sample taken for sequencing was memory CD8+ T cells from PBMCs. The subset: CD45RO+ cells pooled with CCR7-negative TemRA cells. The receptors derive from a man younger than 35 in good health. Some clones in this sample may be carry-over from other donors' samples.

The chain recombines TRBV6-5 with TRBJ2-7, with D possibly TRBD1 on 6 matching bases. Germline V lookup: CDR1 MNHEY, CDR2 SVGAGI. V lost 6 bases to trimming and J lost 4 bases, with 16 bases between them. The CDR3 has 14 amino acids. CDR3: CASSPGTHSYEQYF. The CDR3 DNA reads TGTGCCAGCAGCCCCGGGACACACTCATACGAGCAGTACTTC.

CDR3 nucleotide sequence: TGTGCCAGCAGCGAAGGTCCTTGGAGAGGGGTTAATGAAAAACTGTTTTTT. It codes for CASSEGPWRGVNEKLFF. The V call is TRBV7-2, the J call TRBJ1-4; weak D call: TRBD1 (5 bases). Looked up from germline, CDR1 is SGHTA and CDR2 is FQGNSA. The V gene lost 5 bases and the J gene lost 4 bases, with 20 bases spanning the gap. This CDR3 comprises 17 residues.

The gene calls are TRBV27 and TRBJ2-1, with D possibly being TRBD2 (5 bases). CDR3 length: 16 residues. V lost 0 bases to trimming and J lost 7 bases, with 16 bases between them. CDR1 and CDR2 from the germline V gene are MNHEY and SMNVEV (reference sequence). CDR3 sequence: CASSLSYGPRVNEQFF. CDR3 DNA sequence: TGTGCCAGCAGTTTATCCTATGGGCCGAGGGTAAATGAGCAGTTCTTC.

The chain recombines TRBV7-2 with TRBJ2-2; 10 bases align to TRBD1. V dropped 0 bases and J dropped 3; count of bases not matched to a gene: 4. CDR3 length equals 17 residues. CDR1 SGHTA and CDR2 FQGNSA come from the germline V gene. This CDR3 reads CASSLAYGTGDTGELFF. CDR3 coding DNA: TGTGCCAGCAGCTTAGCGTATGGGACAGGGGACACCGGGGAGCTGTTTTTT.

V gene TRBV5-6 combines with J gene TRBJ2-7; D unresolved. Germline V lookup: CDR1 SGHDT, CDR2 YYEEEE. V lost 4 bases and J 3 bases, leaving 11 bases between the germline ends. The CDR3 is 13 amino acids. The CDR3: CASSPRLGYEQYF. CDR3 nucleotide sequence: TGTGCCAGCAGCCCCCGACTGGGCTACGAGCAGTACTTC. Supplemented by reference TRBV5-6 and TRBJ2-7, the full variable domain reads DAGVTQSPTHLIKTRGQQVTLRCSPKSGHDTVSWYQQALGQGPQFIFQYYEEEERQRGNFPDRFSGHQFPNYSSELNVNALLLGDSALYLCASSPRLGYEQYFGPGTRLTVT.

J is TRBJ2-1 and V is TRBV2; D perhaps matches TRBD1 (5 bases). The V and J ends lost 6 bases and 1 base respectively, with 10 bases between them. CDR1 is SNHLY, CDR2 FYNNEI, per germline. The CDR3 covers 14 residues. The CDR3 protein is CASSQQVSYNEQFF. CDR3 bases: TGTGCCAGCAGCCAACAGGTATCCTACAATGAGCAGTTCTTC.

This chain links TRBV5-1 with TRBJ2-5, with D possibly called TRBD1 or TRBD2 (5 bases each). The length of the CDR3 is 11 residues. Germline V gene lookup returns CDR1 SGHRS and CDR2 YFSETQ. Trimming shortened V by 3 bases and J by 11 bases, and 11 bases separated the two germline ends. CDR3 nucleotides: TGCGCCAGCAGCTGGGGGAATGAGCAGTACTTC. Protein product: CASSWGNEQYF.